A selection of T cell receptor beta chains follows, all from one sample in a study of blood T cells in healthy people across ages. TCRdb itself ran the 5' RACE reads through MiXCR, one entry per CDR3 protein. The sample has 1,500,000 or so distinct CDR3 sequences; roughly 59% are singletons. Input material: blood. These receptor sequences come from a man in his late teens or twenties in good health. Both conserved end residues are part of each CDR3. D genes are given only for firm matches. Part of the rows lack a size; the others show once, few, many or a class for expanded clones.

j_call clone_size d_call v_call cdr3_nt cdr3_aa
TRBJ2-2 NA TRBD1 TRBV7-2 TGTGCCAGCAGCTTAACAGGGGGCTCGGCCGGGGAGCTGTTTTTT CASSLTGGSAGELFF
TRBJ1-2 NA NA TRBV14 TGTGCCACGAGGGACATGCGGAACTATGGCTACACCTTC CATRDMRNYGYTF
TRBJ2-1 NA TRBD2 TRBV2 TGTGCCAGCAGTGCCCCCCGAGGGACTAGCGGGAGCTACAATGAGCAGTTCTTC CASSAPRGTSGSYNEQFF
TRBJ1-1 NA TRBD1 TRBV30 TGTGCCTGGTGTCCCGGGACAGGGCTCACTGAAGCTTTCTTT CAWCPGTGLTEAFF
TRBJ2-1 NA NA TRBV20-1 TGCAGTGCTAGACAGGGGTACAATGAGCAGTTCTTC CSARQGYNEQFF
TRBJ1-4 few NA TRBV7-2 TGTGCCAGCAGCTTAGGAGGGGGGGAAGCAAAACTGTTTTTT CASSLGGGEAKLFF
TRBJ2-4 many NA TRBV6-5 TGTGCCAGCAGTTACGGGGCCAAAAACATTCAGTACTTC CASSYGAKNIQYF
TRBJ2-4 NA NA TRBV6-2/TRBV6-3 TGTGCCAGTACTTCCCACTCGAAAGGGGAGCAGTACTTC CASTSHSKGEQYF
TRBJ2-5 NA NA TRBV27 TGTGCCAGCAGTTTATCGAGGTGGCCGGGGAATGAGCAGTACTTC CASSLSRWPGNEQYF
TRBJ1-3 NA NA TRBV20-1 TGCAGTGCTAGCCTCGGCGGACTTTCCTCTGGAAACACCATATATTTT CSASLGGLSSGNTIYF
TRBJ2-3 NA NA TRBV24-1 TGTGCCACCATGCAGGCCAGCACAGATACGCAGTATTTT CATMQASTDTQYF
TRBJ2-4 NA NA TRBV6-5 TGTGCCAGCAGAATGGGGGTACAGGACATTCAGTACTTC CASRMGVQDIQYF
TRBJ2-3 NA NA TRBV6-2/TRBV6-3 TGTGCCAGCAACAAAATACCCTATACCAGCGATACGCAGTATTTT CASNKIPYTSDTQYF
TRBJ2-7 NA TRBD1 TRBV20-1 TGCAGTGCTACAGACAGGGAGTACGAGCAGTACTTC CSATDREYEQYF
TRBJ2-7 NA TRBD2 TRBV3-1 TGTGCCAGCAGCCGGAGACTAGCGGCCCTCTACGAGCAGTACTTC CASSRRLAALYEQYF
TRBJ2-3 NA TRBD2 TRBV4-2 TGTGCCAGCAGCCAAGATCGGGGCGGGAGGATAGATACGCAGTATTTT CASSQDRGGRIDTQYF
TRBJ1-6 NA NA TRBV25-1 TGTGCCAGCAGTGAATTCCAGGGAAGAGGCAATAATTCACCCCTCCACTTT CASSEFQGRGNNSPLHF
TRBJ2-3 few NA TRBV7-2 TGTGCCAGCAGCTCCCTCGGAGGGTCCGACACAGATACGCAGTATTTT CASSSLGGSDTDTQYF
TRBJ1-6 NA NA TRBV9 TGTGCCAGCAGCCCCACGATCAATAATTCACCCCTCCACTTT CASSPTINNSPLHF
TRBJ1-2 many NA TRBV6-1 TGTGCCAGCCGGCAGAGTGACTATGGCTACACCTTC CASRQSDYGYTF
TRBJ2-3 NA NA TRBV20-1 TGCAGTGCGGCCGGGGGCCATATCACAGATACGCAGTATTTT CSAAGGHITDTQYF
TRBJ1-4 NA NA TRBV7-2 TGTGCCAGCAGCTTAATGGGCCAAGCAACTAATGAAAAACTGTTTTTT CASSLMGQATNEKLFF
TRBJ2-1 NA TRBD2 TRBV7-2 TGTGCCAGCAGCTTTGGACTAGCGGGGGGTCCCCTCGCCGAGCAGTTCTTC CASSFGLAGGPLAEQFF
TRBJ2-5 NA NA TRBV7-6 TGTGCCAGCAGCTTACTTCCCTCCCGGGCTAATGAGCAGTACTTC CASSLLPSRANEQYF
TRBJ1-2 NA TRBD1 TRBV2 TGTGCCAGCAGTGAAAGGACAGGGGGTAATGGCTACACCTTC CASSERTGGNGYTF
TRBJ1-5 NA NA TRBV6-2/TRBV6-3 TGTGCCAGCAGCATTGCAGGGATTCAGCCCCAGCATTTT CASSIAGIQPQHF
TRBJ2-1 few TRBD1 TRBV7-9 TGTGCCAGCAGCGCGAGCGTCCGGGACAGGGGTTCCTACAATGAGCAGTTCTTC CASSASVRDRGSYNEQFF
TRBJ2-7 NA TRBD2 TRBV3-1 TGTGCCAGCAGCCAAGATCTCCTTAGGCTAGCGGGAGAAAAAGAGCAGTACTTC CASSQDLLRLAGEKEQYF
TRBJ2-1 NA TRBD2 TRBV7-2 TGTGCCAGCAGCCCCGGTGGGACTAGGGGGTCTGAGCAGTTCTTC CASSPGGTRGSEQFF
TRBJ1-1 few TRBD1 TRBV5-1 TGCGCCAGCAGCTTGGAGGCAGGGGGCCTGAACACTGAAGCTTTCTTT CASSLEAGGLNTEAFF
TRBJ1-2 NA TRBD1 TRBV20-1 TGCAGTGCCCGAACTGGACAGGGGTTTGGCTATGGCTACACCTTC CSARTGQGFGYGYTF
TRBJ2-4 NA TRBD1 TRBV12-3/TRBV12-4 TGTGCCAGCAGTCTCGGACAGGGCGACATTCAGTACTTC CASSLGQGDIQYF
TRBJ1-5 NA NA TRBV11-2 TGTGCCAGCAGCTTACCCGACACCGATCAGCCCCAGCATTTT CASSLPDTDQPQHF
TRBJ2-5 NA TRBD2 TRBV5-6 TGTGCCAGCAGCTTTGGGACTAGCGGGACTGATGCAGAGACCCAGTACTTC CASSFGTSGTDAETQYF
TRBJ2-1 NA TRBD2 TRBV27 TGTGCCAGCAGTTCGGAAGCGGGAGTGAGTCGTAATGAGCAGTTCTTC CASSSEAGVSRNEQFF
TRBJ2-5 NA NA TRBV3-1 TGTGCCAGCAGCCGAGACGGGACCTTCGAGACCCAGTACTTC CASSRDGTFETQYF
TRBJ2-7 NA TRBD1 TRBV4-3 TGCGCCAGCAGCCAGAGGACAGGGATTTCCTACGAGCAGTACTTC CASSQRTGISYEQYF
TRBJ2-3 NA NA TRBV6-2/TRBV6-3 TGTGCCGGCAGTCGGGTCAACCCCGCCCAGGGAGATACGCAGTATTTT CAGSRVNPAQGDTQYF
TRBJ2-5 NA TRBD2 TRBV13 TGTGTCAGCGGGGACTACATGCGCCGTGTGCAGTACTTC CVSGDYMRRVQYF
TRBJ2-7 NA TRBD1 TRBV5-1 TGCGCCAGCAGCTTGGTCCCGGGACAGTCCTGCGAGCAGTACTTC CASSLVPGQSCEQYF
TRBJ1-2 NA NA TRBV6-6 TGTGCCAGCAGTTACTCGGTTAAGAGAGGGTCCGACGACACCTTC CASSYSVKRGSDDTF
TRBJ2-7 NA TRBD2 TRBV5-1 TGCGCCAGCAGCATTGTTAGCGGGGCCTCGGGATACGAGCAGTACTTC CASSIVSGASGYEQYF
TRBJ2-5 NA TRBD2 TRBV7-2 TGTGCCAGCAGCCTGACGGGACTACTACAAGAGACCCAGTACTTC CASSLTGLLQETQYF
TRBJ2-1 NA NA TRBV24-1 TGTGCCACCAGTATAGCGGCCAATGGGCAGTTCTTC CATSIAANGQFF
TRBJ1-4 NA NA TRBV6-5 TGTGCCAGCAGTTACAACGAGGCGTCAGGGGAGTATGAAAAACTGTTTTTT CASSYNEASGEYEKLFF
TRBJ1-4 NA NA TRBV20-1 TGCAGTGCTTGGGGCAGGGGAACTGAAAAACTGTTTTTT CSAWGRGTEKLFF
TRBJ2-3 few NA TRBV6-1 TGTGCCAGCGGGACGGAACATTCGGATACGCAGTATTTT CASGTEHSDTQYF
TRBJ2-7 NA NA TRBV29-1 TGCAGCGGGCGGGTAGCCTACGAGCAGTACTTC CSGRVAYEQYF
TRBJ2-7 NA NA TRBV20-1 TGCAGTGCTGGCCCTGTTTTCGACAACGAGCAGTACTTC CSAGPVFDNEQYF
TRBJ2-7 NA NA TRBV29-1 TGCAGCGTTAATACGGATTCCTACGAGCAGTACTTC CSVNTDSYEQYF
TRBJ2-3 NA NA TRBV10-3 TGTGCCATCAGTGAGCCTCCGGGACCTCTAGGTCCCTCCACAGATACGCTGTATTTT CAISEPPGPLGPSTDTLYF
TRBJ2-5 NA NA TRBV7-9 TGTGCCAGCAGCGCGGTCGGGGCAGCTAAAGAGACCCAGTACTTC CASSAVGAAKETQYF
TRBJ2-7 once TRBD1 TRBV27 TGTGCCAGCAGTTCCCAACAGGGGTTTGGCTACGAGCAGTACTTC CASSSQQGFGYEQYF
TRBJ2-3 NA NA TRBV3-1 TGTGCCAGCAGCCAAGACGGACGGACCACAGATACGCAGTATTTT CASSQDGRTTDTQYF
TRBJ2-3 NA TRBD2 TRBV7-6 TGTGCCAGCGGTCAGGCCACGGGGGGGTACACAGATACGCAGTATTTT CASGQATGGYTDTQYF